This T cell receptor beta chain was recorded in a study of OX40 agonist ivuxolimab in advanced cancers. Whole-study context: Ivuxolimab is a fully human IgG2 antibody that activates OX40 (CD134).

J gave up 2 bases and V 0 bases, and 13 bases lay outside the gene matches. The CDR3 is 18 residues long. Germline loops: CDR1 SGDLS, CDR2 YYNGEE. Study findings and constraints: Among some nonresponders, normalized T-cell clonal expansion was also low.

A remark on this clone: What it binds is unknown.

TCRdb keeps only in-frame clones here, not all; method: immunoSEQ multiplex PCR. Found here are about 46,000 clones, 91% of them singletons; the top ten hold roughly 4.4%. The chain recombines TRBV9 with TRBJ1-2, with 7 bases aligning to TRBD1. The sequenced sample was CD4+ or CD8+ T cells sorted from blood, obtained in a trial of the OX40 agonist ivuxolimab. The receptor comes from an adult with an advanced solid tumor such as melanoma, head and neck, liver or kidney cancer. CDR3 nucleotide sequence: TGTGCCAGCAGCGTAGCCGTGGGAGGGGGCGCGCGAAACTATGGCTACACCTTC. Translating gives CASSVAVGGGARNYGYTF.